This TCR beta chain was profiled in a study of human T cells and chemical hapten exposure. MiXCR was run by TCRdb on the RACE reads, yielding one entry per CDR3 protein. The sample yields about 98,000 distinct CDR3 sequences, roughly 10% seen once. This sample's time point: pre-sensitization, week 0. Treatment meaning: therapeutic diphenylcyclopropenone sensitization with weekly scalp DPC. Regarding the study as a whole: Positive correlation was observed between PT1 expanded TCR counts and patch test score.

V trimming: 5 bases; J trimming: 4 bases; junction bases outside the gene matches: 8. The CDR3 contains 15 residues. This clonotype has at least ten counts. As yet, its antigen is unknown. The source material was whole blood, sampled in connection with sensitization to the hapten diphenylcyclopropenone (DPC). The sequence came from a woman aged 60-75 years with alopecia areata. Some clones in this sample may be carry-over from other donors' samples. This rearrangement joins TRBV12-3 or TRBV12-4 to TRBJ1-5; 7 positions agree with TRBD1. CDR3 sequence: CASSGAGGMNQPQHF. In DNA, the CDR3 is TGTGCCAGCAGTGGGGCAGGGGGTATGAATCAGCCCCAGCATTTT.